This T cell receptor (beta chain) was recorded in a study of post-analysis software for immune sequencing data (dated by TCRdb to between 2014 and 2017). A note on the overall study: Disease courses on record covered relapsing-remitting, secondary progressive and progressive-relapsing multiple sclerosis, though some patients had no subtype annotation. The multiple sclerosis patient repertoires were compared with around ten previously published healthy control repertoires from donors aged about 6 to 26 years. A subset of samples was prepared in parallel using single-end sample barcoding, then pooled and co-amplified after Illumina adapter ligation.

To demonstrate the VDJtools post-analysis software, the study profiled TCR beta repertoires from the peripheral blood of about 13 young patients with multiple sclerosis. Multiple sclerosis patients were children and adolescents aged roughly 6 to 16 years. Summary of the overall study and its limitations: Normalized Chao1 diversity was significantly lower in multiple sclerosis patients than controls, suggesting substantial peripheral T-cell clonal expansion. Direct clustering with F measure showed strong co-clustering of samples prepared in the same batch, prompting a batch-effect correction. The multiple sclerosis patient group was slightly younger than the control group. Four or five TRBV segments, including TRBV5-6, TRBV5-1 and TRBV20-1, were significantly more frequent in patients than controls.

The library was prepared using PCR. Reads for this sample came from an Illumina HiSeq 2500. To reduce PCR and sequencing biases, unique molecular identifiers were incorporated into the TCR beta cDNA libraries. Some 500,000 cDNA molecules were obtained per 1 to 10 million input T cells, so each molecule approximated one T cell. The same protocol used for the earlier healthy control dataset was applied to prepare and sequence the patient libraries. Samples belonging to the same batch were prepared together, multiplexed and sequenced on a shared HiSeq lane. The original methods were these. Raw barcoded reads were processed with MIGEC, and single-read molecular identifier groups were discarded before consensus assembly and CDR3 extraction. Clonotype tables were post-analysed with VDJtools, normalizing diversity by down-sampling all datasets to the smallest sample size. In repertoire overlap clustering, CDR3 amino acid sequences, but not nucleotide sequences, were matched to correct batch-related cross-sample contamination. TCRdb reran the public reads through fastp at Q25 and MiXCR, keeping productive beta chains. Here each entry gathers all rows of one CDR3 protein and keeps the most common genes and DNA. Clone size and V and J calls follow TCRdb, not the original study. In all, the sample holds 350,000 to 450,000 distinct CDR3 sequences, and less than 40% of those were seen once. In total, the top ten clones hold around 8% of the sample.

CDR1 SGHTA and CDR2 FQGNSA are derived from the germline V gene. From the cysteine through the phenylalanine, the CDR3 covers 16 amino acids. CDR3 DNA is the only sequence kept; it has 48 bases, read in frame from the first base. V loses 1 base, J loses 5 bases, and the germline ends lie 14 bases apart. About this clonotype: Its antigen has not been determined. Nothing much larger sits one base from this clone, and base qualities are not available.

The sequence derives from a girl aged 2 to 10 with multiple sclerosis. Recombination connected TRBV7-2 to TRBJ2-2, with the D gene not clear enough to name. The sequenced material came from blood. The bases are TGTGCCAGCAGCTTAGACTCCGGGCGGAAAACCGGGGAGCTGTTTTTT. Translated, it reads CASSLDSGRKTGELFF.